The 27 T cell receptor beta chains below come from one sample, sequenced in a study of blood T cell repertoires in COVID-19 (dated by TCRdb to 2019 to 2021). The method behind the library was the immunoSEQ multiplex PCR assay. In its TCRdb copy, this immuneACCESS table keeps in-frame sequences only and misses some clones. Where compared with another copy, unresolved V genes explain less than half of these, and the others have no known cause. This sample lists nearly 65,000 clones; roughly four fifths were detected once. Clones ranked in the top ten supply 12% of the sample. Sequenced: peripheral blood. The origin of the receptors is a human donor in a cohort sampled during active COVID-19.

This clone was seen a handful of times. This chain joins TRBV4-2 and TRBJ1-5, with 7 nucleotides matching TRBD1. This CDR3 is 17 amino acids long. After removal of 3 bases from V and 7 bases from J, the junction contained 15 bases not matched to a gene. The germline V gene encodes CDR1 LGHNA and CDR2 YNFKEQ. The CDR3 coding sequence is TGTGCCAGCAGCCACTTCTCAGGGGGAGAAGGTAACCAGCCCCAGCATTTT. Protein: CASSHFSGGEGNQPQHF.

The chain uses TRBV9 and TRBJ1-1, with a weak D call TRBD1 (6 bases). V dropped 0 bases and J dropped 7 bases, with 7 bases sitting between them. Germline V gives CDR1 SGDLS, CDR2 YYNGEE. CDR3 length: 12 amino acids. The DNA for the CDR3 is TGTGCCAGCAGCGTAGAAGGGGGTGAAGCTTTCTTT. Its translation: CASSVEGGEAFF.

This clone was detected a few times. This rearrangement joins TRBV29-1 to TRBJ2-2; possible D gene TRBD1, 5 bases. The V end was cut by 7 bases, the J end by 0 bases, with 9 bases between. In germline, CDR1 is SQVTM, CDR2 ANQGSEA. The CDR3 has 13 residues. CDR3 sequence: CSAADTNTGELFF. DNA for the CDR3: TGCAGCGCCGCGGACACGAACACCGGGGAGCTGTTTTTT.

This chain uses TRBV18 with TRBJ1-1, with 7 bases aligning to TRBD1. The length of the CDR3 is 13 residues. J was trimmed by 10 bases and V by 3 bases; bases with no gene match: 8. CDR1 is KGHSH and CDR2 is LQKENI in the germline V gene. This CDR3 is CASSPGTDPGAFF. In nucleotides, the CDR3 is TGTGCCAGCTCACCCGGGACAGATCCGGGAGCTTTCTTT.

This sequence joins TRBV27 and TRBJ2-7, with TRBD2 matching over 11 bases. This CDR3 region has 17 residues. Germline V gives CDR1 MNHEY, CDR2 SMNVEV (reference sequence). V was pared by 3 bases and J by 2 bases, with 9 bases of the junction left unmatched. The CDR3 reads CASSLLGLAVGAYEQYF. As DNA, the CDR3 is TGTGCCAGCAGTTTGTTGGGACTAGCGGTGGGGGCCTACGAGCAGTACTTC.

CDR3 DNA sequence: TGTGCCAGCAGCCTCCTAGCGGGAGGGAAAGAGCAGTACTTC. Translated: CASSLLAGGKEQYF. The chain has TRBV3-1 (or the pseudogene TRBV3-2) and TRBJ2-7, with 12 bases lining up with TRBD2. This CDR3 comprises 14 residues. With V trimmed by 4 bases and J by 7 bases, 5 bases remained unmatched. CDR1 and CDR2 from the germline V gene are LGHDT and YNNKEL (reference sequence).

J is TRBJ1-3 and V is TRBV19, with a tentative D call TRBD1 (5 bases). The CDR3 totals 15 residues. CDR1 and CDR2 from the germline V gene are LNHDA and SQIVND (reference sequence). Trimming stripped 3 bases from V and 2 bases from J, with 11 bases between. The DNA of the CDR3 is TGTGCCAGTAGTATCGGGGGGGATACTGGAAACACCATATATTTT. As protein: CASSIGGDTGNTIYF.

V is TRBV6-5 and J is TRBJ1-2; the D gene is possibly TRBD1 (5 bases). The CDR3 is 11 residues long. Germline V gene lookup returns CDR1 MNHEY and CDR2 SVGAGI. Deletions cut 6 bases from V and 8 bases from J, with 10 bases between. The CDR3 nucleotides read TGTGCCAGCAGCTCGGGGGTAGGCTACACCTTC. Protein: CASSSGVGYTF.

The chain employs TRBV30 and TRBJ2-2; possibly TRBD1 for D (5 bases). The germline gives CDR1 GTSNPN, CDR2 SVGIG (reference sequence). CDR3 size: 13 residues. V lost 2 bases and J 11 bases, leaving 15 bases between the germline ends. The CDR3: CAWSRLGQGELFF. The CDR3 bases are TGTGCCTGGAGTCGTCTAGGGCAGGGAGAGCTGTTTTTT.

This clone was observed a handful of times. In nucleotides, the CDR3 is TGCGCCAGCAGCCAGGGACTAGCGGGAGGAAACAATGAGCAGTTCTTC. This translates into CASSQGLAGGNNEQFF. The chain links TRBV4-3 to TRBJ2-1; 15 bases match TRBD2. This CDR3 is 16 amino acids long. The V and J ends lost 3 bases and 5 bases, in that order; junction bases with no gene match: 2. The germline V gene encodes CDR1 LGHNA and CDR2 YSLEER.

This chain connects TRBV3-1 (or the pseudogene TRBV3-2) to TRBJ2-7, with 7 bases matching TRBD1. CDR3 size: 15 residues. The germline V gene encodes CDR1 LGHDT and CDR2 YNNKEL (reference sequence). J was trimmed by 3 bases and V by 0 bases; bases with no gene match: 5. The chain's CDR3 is CASSQDIDRDYEQYF. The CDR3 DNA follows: TGTGCCAGCAGCCAAGATATTGACAGGGACTACGAGCAGTACTTC.

Here the CDR3 reads CASSLELYKKNEQFF. CDR3 DNA sequence: TGTGCCAGCAGCTTAGAACTATACAAGAAGAATGAGCAGTTCTTC. The chain joins TRBV7-6 to TRBJ2-1; D gene uncertain. The CDR3 runs 15 residues. V lost 1 base and J lost 7, with 14 bases in between. The germline CDR1 and CDR2 sequences are SGHVS and FNYEAQ.

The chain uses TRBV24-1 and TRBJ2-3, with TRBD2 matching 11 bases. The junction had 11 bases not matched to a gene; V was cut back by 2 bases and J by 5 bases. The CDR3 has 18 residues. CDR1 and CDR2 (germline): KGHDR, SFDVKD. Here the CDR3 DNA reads TGTGCCACCAGTGATTCCCCGAAACTAGCGGGGGAGGTAGATACGCAGTATTTT. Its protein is CATSDSPKLAGEVDTQYF.

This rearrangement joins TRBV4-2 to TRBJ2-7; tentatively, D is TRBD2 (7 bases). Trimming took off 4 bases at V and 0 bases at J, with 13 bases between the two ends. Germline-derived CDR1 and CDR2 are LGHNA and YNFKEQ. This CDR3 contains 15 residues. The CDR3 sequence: CASSPTGGTSYEQYF. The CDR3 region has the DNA TGTGCCAGCAGCCCGACGGGGGGCACCTCCTACGAGCAGTACTTC.

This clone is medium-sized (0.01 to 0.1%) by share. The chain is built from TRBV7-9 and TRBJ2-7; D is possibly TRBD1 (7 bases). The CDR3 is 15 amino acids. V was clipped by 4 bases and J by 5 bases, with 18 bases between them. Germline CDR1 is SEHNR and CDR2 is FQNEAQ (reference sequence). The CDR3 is CASSSRGAGIHEQYF. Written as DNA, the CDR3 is TGTGCCAGCAGCTCCAGGGGGGCCGGGATTCACGAGCAGTACTTC. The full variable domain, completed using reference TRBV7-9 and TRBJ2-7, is DTGVSQNPRHKITKRGQNVTFRCDPISEHNRLYWYRQTLGQGPEFLTYFQNEAQLEKSRLLSDRFSAERPKGSFSTLEIQRTEQGDSAMYLCASSSRGAGIHEQYFGPGTRLTVT.

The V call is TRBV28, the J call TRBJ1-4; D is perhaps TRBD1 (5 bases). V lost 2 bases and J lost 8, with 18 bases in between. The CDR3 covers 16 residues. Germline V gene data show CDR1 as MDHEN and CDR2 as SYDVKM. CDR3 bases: TGTGCCAGCAGTTTAACCTCAGGGCTAGTTGGGGAAAAACTGTTTTTT. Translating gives CASSLTSGLVGEKLFF.

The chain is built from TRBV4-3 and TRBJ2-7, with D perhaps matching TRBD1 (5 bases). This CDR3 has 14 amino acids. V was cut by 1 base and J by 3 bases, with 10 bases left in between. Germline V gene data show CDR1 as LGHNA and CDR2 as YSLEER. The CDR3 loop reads CASSQVQGVYEQYF. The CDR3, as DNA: TGCGCCAGCAGCCAAGTGCAGGGCGTCTACGAGCAGTACTTC.

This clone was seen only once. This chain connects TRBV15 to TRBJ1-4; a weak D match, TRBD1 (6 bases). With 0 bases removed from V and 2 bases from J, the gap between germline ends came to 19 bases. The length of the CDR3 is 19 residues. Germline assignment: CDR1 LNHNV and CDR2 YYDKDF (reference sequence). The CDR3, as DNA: TGTGCCACCAGCAGAGAAGGGCATAGGGGGAAGGGGACTAATGAAAAACTGTTTTTT. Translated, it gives CATSREGHRGKGTNEKLFF.

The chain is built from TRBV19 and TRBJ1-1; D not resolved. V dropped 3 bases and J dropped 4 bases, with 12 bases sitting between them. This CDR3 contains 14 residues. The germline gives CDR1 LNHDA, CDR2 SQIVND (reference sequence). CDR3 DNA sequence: TGTGCCAGTAGTATGGTCTGGTCGGGCACTGAAGCTTTCTTT. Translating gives CASSMVWSGTEAFF.

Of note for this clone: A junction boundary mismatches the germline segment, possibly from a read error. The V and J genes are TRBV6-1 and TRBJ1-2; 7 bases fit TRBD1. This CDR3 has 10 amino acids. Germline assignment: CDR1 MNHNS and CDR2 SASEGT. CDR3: CASSEGTGLF. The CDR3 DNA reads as TGTGCCAGCAGTGAAGGGACAGGACTCTTC.

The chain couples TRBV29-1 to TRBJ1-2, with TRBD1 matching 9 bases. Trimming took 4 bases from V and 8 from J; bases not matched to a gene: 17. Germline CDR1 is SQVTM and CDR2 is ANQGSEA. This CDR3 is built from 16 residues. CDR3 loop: CSVVPLEPGQGGGYTF. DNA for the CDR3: TGCAGCGTTGTTCCTCTCGAGCCGGGACAGGGTGGCGGCTACACCTTC.

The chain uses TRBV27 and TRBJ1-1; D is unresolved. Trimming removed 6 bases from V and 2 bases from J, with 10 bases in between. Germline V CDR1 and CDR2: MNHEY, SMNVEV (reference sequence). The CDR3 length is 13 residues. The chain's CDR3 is CASSFDTNTEAFF. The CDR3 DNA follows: TGTGCCAGCAGCTTCGACACCAACACTGAAGCTTTCTTT.

Here the CDR3 DNA reads TGTGCCAGCAGCTTAACAGGGGGGACTGAAGCTTTCTTT. Translating it yields CASSLTGGTEAFF. The rearrangement uses TRBV11-3 and TRBJ1-1; 8 bases map to TRBD1. Germline V CDR1 and CDR2: SGHNT, YENEEA. V was pared by 2 bases and J by 5 bases, with 1 base of the junction left unmatched. The CDR3 sequence is 13 residues long.

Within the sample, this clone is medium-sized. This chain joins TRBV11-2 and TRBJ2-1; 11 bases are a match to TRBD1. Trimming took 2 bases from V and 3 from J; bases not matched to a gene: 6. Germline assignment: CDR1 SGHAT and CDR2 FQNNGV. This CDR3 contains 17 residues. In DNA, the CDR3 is TGTGCCAGCAGCTTACTCCCGGGACAGGGGGTCTACAATGAGCAGTTCTTC. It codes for CASSLLPGQGVYNEQFF.

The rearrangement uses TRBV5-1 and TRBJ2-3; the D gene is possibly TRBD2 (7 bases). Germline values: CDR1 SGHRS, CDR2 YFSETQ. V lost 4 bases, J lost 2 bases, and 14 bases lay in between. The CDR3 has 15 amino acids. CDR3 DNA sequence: TGCGCCAGCAGCGAGAGGGGGGGTAACACAGATACGCAGTATTTT. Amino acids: CASSERGGNTDTQYF.

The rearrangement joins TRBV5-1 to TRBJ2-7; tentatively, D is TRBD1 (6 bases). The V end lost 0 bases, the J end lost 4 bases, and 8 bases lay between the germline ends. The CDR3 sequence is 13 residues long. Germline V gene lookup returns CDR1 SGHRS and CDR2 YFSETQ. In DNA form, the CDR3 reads TGCGCCAGCAGCTTGGTTACAGGGTACGAGCAGTACTTC. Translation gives CASSLVTGYEQYF. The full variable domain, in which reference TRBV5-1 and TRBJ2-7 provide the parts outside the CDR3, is KAGVTQTPRYLIKTRGQQVTLSCSPISGHRSVSWYQQTPGQGLQFLFEYFSETQRNKGNFPGRFSGRQFSNSRSEMNVSTLELGDSALYLCASSLVTGYEQYFGPGTRLTVT.

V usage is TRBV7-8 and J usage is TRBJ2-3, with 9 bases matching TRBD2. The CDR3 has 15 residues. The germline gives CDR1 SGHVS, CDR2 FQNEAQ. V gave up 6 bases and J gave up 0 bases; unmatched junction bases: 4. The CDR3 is CASRMTSGSTDTQYF. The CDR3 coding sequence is TGTGCCAGCAGGATGACTAGCGGTAGCACAGATACGCAGTATTTT.